A few counts support the clone carrying this T cell receptor beta chain. Its antigen is not identified. Each sample yielded at least 7 million isolated PBMCs. Each sample yielded at least 5.5 micrograms of PBMC total RNA. This sample stems from a study of blood T cells in healthy people across ages. CDR3 length: 16 amino acids. Between the trimmed V and J ends, which lost 3 bases and 0 bases, there was a span of 14 bases. CDR1 is SGDLS and CDR2 is YYNGEE in the germline V gene. The second PCR ran roughly 6 to 11 cycles with a sample-barcoded 5' primer and J-beta primers. The study obtained at least 3 million CDR3-containing paired-end reads from every sample. TCRdb re-derived calls from the 5' RACE reads in MiXCR, one entry per CDR3 protein. The sample has some 1.8 million distinct CDR3 sequences, around 40% seen once. Study findings and constraints: CMV infection status of these donors was not known.

The sample was blood. The V and J genes are TRBV9 and TRBJ2-3; maybe TRBD2 (6 bases). This sequence originates from a human donor in good health. CDR3 nucleotides: TGTGCCAGCAGCGCAAGGGGAGGTTTAAGCACAGATACGCAGTATTTT. It is translated as CASSARGGLSTDTQYF.